This T cell receptor (beta chain) was captured by sequencing in a study of T cells in Graves' hyperthyroidism and ophthalmopathy. After removal of 5 bases from V and 4 bases from J, the junction contained 7 bases not matched to a gene. CDR3 length: 14 residues. CDR1 and CDR2 from the germline V gene are MNHNS and SASEGT. Amplification of TCR beta CDR3 regions was performed using RNA transcripts as template. Using the HTBI primer set, a first-round RT-PCR was run on the TCR CDR3. TCRdb independently ran MiXCR on the multiplex PCR reads; one entry per CDR3 protein. This table has hundreds of thousands of distinct CDR3 sequences, roughly 46% appearing once.

The specimen was peripheral blood or thyroid tissue (not recorded which). The rearrangement links TRBV6-1 to TRBJ1-2, with 7 bases fitting TRBD1. The clonotype comes from an adult man with Graves' disease, either hyperthyroidism or ophthalmopathy (not recorded which). CDR3 sequence reads: CASSLAGQFYGYTF. DNA of the CDR3: TGTGCCAGCAGTTTGGCGGGACAGTTCTATGGCTACACCTTC.